The clone carrying this T cell receptor (beta chain) was counted once. Methods used by the authors: Amplification from reference gene primers served as the basis for estimated nucleated cell counts. TCRdb keeps only in-frame clones here, not all; method: immunoSEQ multiplex PCR. V, J and clone size were drawn from that table, and D and trimming were deduced from the DNA. This repertoire shows about 77,000 clones, 80% found once; its top ten account for under 5.5%. The record originates from a study of blood T cell repertoires in COVID-19. Looking at the study overall: Samples representing acute and convalescent COVID-19 were sourced from the United States, Italy and Spain. PBMCs, B-cell-depleted T cells, or T cells provided the cDNA or gDNA that made up the material.

There are 15 residues in the CDR3. Germline V CDR1 and CDR2: SGDLS, YYNGEE. Trimming removed 0 bases at V and 0 bases at J, with 7 bases between. The sample taken for sequencing was peripheral blood. The chain is built from TRBV9 and TRBJ2-1, with D possibly matching TRBD2 (5 bases). The TCR was taken from an older woman with acute or convalescent COVID-19. CDR3 nucleotides: TGTGCCAGCAGCGTAGCAGCGGTCTCCTACAATGAGCAGTTCTTC. It translates to CASSVAAVSYNEQFF.